Listed here is a single T cell receptor (beta chain). These data come from a study of cytomegalovirus exposure and HLA in healthy donors. Germline V gives CDR1 LGHNA, CDR2 YNFKEQ. Trimming shortened V by 4 bases and J by 6 bases, and 19 bases separated the two germline ends. CDR3 length: 15 amino acids. PCR primers comprised 60 Vbeta and 13 Jbeta primers. The table came from immunoSEQ multiplex PCR; TCRdb's copy has only in-frame clones and leaves some out. The table includes approximately 100,000 clones, 79% detected once. This sequence was found in a female donor in good health and CMV-seropositive. This sequence joins TRBV4-2 and TRBJ2-7, with D possibly TRBD1 on 6 matching bases. Sequencing was carried out using PBMCs. The CDR3 sequence: CASSPRGGQGTEQYF. The DNA of the CDR3 is TGTGCCAGCAGCCCCCGAGGGGGACAAGGGACCGAGCAGTACTTC.